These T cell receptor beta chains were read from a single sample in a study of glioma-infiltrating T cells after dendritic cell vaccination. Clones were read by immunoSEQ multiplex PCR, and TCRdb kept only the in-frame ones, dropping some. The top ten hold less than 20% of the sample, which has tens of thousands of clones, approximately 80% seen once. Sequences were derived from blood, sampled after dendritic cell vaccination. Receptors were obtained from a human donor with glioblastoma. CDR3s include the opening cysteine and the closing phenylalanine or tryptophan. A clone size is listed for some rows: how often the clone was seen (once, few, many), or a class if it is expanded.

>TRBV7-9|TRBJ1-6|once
CASSGSTGSSYNSPLHF
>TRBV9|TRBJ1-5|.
CASSGETGTDQPQHF
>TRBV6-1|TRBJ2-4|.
CASSTRTGLSYF
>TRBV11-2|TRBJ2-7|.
CASSSDILSYEQYF
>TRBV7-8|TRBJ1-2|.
CASSLANREGYTF
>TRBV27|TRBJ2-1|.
CASRGTGYNEQFF
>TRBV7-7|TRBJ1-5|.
CASSLETGIWQPQHF
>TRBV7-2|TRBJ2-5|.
CASSFVLAGGPGTQYF
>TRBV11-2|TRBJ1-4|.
CASSLVGGGLEEKLFF
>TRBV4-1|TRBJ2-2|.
CASSQDPRSYTGELFF
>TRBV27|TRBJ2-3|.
CASSRGTSTDTQYF
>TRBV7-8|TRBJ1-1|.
CASSLVAGQNTEAFF
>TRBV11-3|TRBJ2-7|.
CASSSDSGEQYF
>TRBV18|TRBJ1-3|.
CASSPPQGEGNTIYF
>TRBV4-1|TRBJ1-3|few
CASSQVGGAGNTIYF
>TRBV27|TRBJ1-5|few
CASSSRRDRGRSNQPQHF
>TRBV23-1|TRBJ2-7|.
CASSRRGQGKSYEQYF
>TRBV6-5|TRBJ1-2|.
CASSYYRGGYGYTF
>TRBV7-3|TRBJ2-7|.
CASSWYRDRYEQYF
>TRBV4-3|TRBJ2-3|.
CASSQDQASDTQYF
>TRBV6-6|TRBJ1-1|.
CASRGLQEGTEAFF
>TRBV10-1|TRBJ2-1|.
CASSVSGNNEQFF
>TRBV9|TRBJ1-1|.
CASSVSTRNTEAFF
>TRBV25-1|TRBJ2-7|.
CASSEPSSGRPEQYF
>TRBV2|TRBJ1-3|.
CARKVDGNSGNTIYF
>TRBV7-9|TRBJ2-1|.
CASSSQGEPYNEQFF